The present TCR beta chain was sequenced within a study of shared clonotypes between healthy human individuals. Findings and limits, study-wide: A few donors showed sharing of 4.5% to 6% of naive CD4 clonotypes.

Regarding this clone: Its specificity is unknown. Other DNA sequences in this specimen translate into the identical CDR3.

The trim removed 3 bases at V and 2 bases at J, leaving 4 bases unmatched. This CDR3 contains 15 residues. Looked up from germline, CDR1 is SGDLS and CDR2 is YYNGEE. The DNA input per sorted-subset replicate PCR was roughly 180 ng, corresponding to some 30,000 T cell genomes. Clones were sequenced by immunoSEQ multiplex PCR, and TCRdb holds only the in-frame ones, with some missing. The sample has roughly 2,300,000 clones; roughly 92% are singletons. The clonotype comes from a man younger than 30 in good health. Some clones in this sample may be carry-over from other donors' samples. V is TRBV9 and J is TRBJ2-1; 8 bases match TRBD2. Sequenced input: naive CD4+ T cells from PBMCs. Subset given: CD45RA+ positively selected. The CDR3 region is CASSAGLAAYNEQFF. CDR3 nucleotide sequence: TGTGCCAGCAGCGCCGGACTAGCTGCCTACAATGAGCAGTTCTTC. Full variable domain (remainder filled in from reference TRBV9 and TRBJ2-1): DSGVTQTPKHLITATGQRVTLRCSPRSGDLSVYWYQQSLDQGLQFLIQYYNGEERAKGNILERFSAQQFPDLHSELNLSSLELGDSALYFCASSAGLAAYNEQFFGPGTRLTVL.